The rows below give T cell receptor beta chains drawn from one sample of a study of regulatory T cells in long-lasting Graves disease. One entry per CDR3 protein, called by TCRdb with MiXCR from the multiplex PCR reads. This sample has roughly 350,000 distinct CDR3 sequences, with over 15% found just once. This same sample was also part of a study on T cells in Graves' hyperthyroidism and ophthalmopathy.

The sequenced sample was peripheral blood mononuclear cells (PBMCs), obtained at new diagnosis, from a patient treated with antithyroid drugs. The receptors derive from a man aged 35-49 years with Graves disease. The CDR3 runs from the conserved cysteine through the conserved F or W. A D gene is named only where the DNA matches it firmly. Clone size is not always given. Where it is, it says once, few, many or a class for expanded clones.

cdr3_aa | cdr3_nt | clone_size | j_call | v_call | d_call
CAWSGTTTNEKLFF | TGTGCCTGGAGTGGGACAACAACTAATGAAAAACTGTTTTTT | many | TRBJ1-4 | TRBV30 | -
CASFQGGRGYGYTF | TGTGCCAGTTTTCAGGGGGGCCGGGGCTATGGCTACACCTTC | many | TRBJ1-2 | TRBV28 | TRBD1
CASTLTGGGEKLFF | TGTGCCAGCACCCTAACAGGGGGCGGTGAAAAACTGTTTTTT | many | TRBJ1-4 | TRBV5-6 | TRBD1
CASSPKDSEGYGYTF | TGTGCCAGCAGCCCTAAAGACAGTGAGGGCTATGGCTACACCTTC | - | TRBJ1-2 | TRBV4-2 | -
CASSDDRVRSGNTIYF | TGTGCCAGCAGCGACGACAGGGTTCGCTCTGGAAACACCATATATTTT | few | TRBJ1-3 | TRBV5-4 | TRBD1
CAISEFRESDTQYF | TGTGCCATCAGTGAGTTCAGGGAATCAGATACGCAGTATTTT | few | TRBJ2-3 | TRBV10-3 | -
CASSFQLETDTQYF | TGTGCCAGCAGTTTTCAACTAGAAACAGATACGCAGTATTTT | - | TRBJ2-3 | TRBV28 | -
CASSLGQGARRAFF | TGTGCCAGCAGTCTAGGACAGGGGGCTAGAAGAGCTTTCTTT | few | TRBJ1-1 | TRBV6-1 | TRBD1
CASSHEGSEQYF | TGTGCCAGCAGCCATGAAGGGTCCGAGCAGTACTTC | many | TRBJ2-7 | TRBV3-1 | -
CASSAGGNYGYTF | TGTGCCAGCAGTGCCGGGGGGAACTATGGCTACACCTTC | few | TRBJ1-2 | TRBV12-3/TRBV12-4 | -
CASLRELNGEQYF | TGTGCCAGCCTCCGGGAACTAAACGGCGAGCAGTACTTC | many | TRBJ2-7 | TRBV2 | -
CASSPSGTGVQPQHF | TGTGCCAGCAGCCCCTCCGGGACAGGGGTTCAGCCCCAGCATTTT | many | TRBJ1-5 | TRBV9 | TRBD1
CASSPQAENTEAFF | TGTGCCAGCAGTCCTCAAGCGGAGAACACTGAAGCTTTCTTT | many | TRBJ1-1 | TRBV27 | -
CASSLLAGRGTDTQYF | TGCGCCAGCAGCCTCCTCGCCGGGAGGGGCACAGATACGCAGTATTTT | many | TRBJ2-3 | TRBV4-3 | TRBD2
CASSFGGFGGANVLTF | TGTGCCAGCAGCTTCGGGGGCTTCGGTGGGGCCAACGTCCTGACTTTC | - | TRBJ2-6 | TRBV5-5 | -
CATSDPRTGGYGYTF | TGTGCCACCAGTGATCCGAGGACAGGGGGATATGGCTACACCTTC | many | TRBJ1-2 | TRBV24-1 | TRBD1
CASWTLNTEAFF | TGTGCCAGCTGGACACTGAACACTGAAGCTTTCTTT | many | TRBJ1-1 | TRBV7-3 | -
CASSFESRGPNSPLHF | TGTGCCAGCAGTTTCGAATCTCGCGGCCCAAATTCACCCCTCCACTTT | many | TRBJ1-6 | TRBV28 | -
CASSWAGTGDHEQFF | TGTGCCAGCAGCTGGGCCGGGACAGGTGACCATGAGCAGTTCTTC | many | TRBJ2-1 | TRBV5-4 | TRBD1
CASSRDNYGYTF | TGTGCCAGCAGCCGGGATAACTATGGCTACACCTTC | many | TRBJ1-2 | TRBV5-1 | -
CASREPDRPKNTEAFF | TGTGCCAGCAGAGAACCGGACAGACCGAAGAACACTGAAGCTTTCTTT | few | TRBJ1-1 | TRBV25-1 | -
CASSLLGNTQYF | TGTGCCAGCAGTTTGCTAGGGAATACGCAGTATTTT | many | TRBJ2-3 | TRBV12-3/TRBV12-4 | -
CASSYGRQETQYF | TGTGCCAGCAGTTATGGACGACAAGAGACCCAGTACTTC | many | TRBJ2-5 | TRBV27 | -
CASSPDLSGDTQYF | TGTGCCAGCAGTCCCGACTTAAGCGGGGATACGCAGTATTTT | many | TRBJ2-3 | TRBV2 | -
CASSYSLGSGSEKLFF | TGTGCCAGCAGTTACTCTCTGGGGTCGGGATCTGAAAAACTGTTTTTT | - | TRBJ1-4 | TRBV6-5 | -
CASSLGAAPETQYF | TGTGCCAGCAGCTTAGGGGCGGCCCCAGAGACCCAGTACTTC | few | TRBJ2-5 | TRBV7-7 | -
CASSQTGVLADTQYF | TGTGCCAGCAGTCAGACAGGGGTTCTTGCAGATACGCAGTATTTT | few | TRBJ2-3 | TRBV6-2/TRBV6-3 | TRBD1
CASSDTVNEQFF | TGTGCCAGCAGCGACACGGTGAATGAGCAGTTCTTC | few | TRBJ2-1 | TRBV2 | -
CATSDPDRGETGELFF | TGTGCCACCAGTGATCCCGACAGGGGAGAGACCGGGGAGCTGTTTTTT | few | TRBJ2-2 | TRBV24-1 | TRBD1
CASSQDPPGRGGTDTQYF | TGCGCCAGCAGCCAAGATCCCCCGGGGCGGGGTGGCACAGATACGCAGTATTTT | - | TRBJ2-3 | TRBV4-3 | -
CASSQDATASLNSPLHF | TGTGCCAGCAGCCAAGATGCGACAGCCTCCCTTAATTCACCCCTCCACTTT | many | TRBJ1-6 | TRBV3-1 | -
CASSTTRDPDQPQHF | TGTGCCAGTAGTACCACCCGGGATCCTGATCAGCCCCAGCATTTT | few | TRBJ1-5 | TRBV19 | -
CASSLSQVPLETQYF | TGTGCCAGCAGTTTATCCCAGGTCCCTTTGGAGACCCAGTACTTC | many | TRBJ2-5 | TRBV28 | -
CSVDSPEYMNTEAFF | TGCAGCGTTGATTCGCCAGAATACATGAACACTGAAGCTTTCTTT | - | TRBJ1-1 | TRBV29-1 | -
CASRDRITYGCTF | TGTGCCAGTAGGGACAGGATTACTTATGGCTGCACCTTC | - | TRBJ1-2 | TRBV19 | TRBD1
CASRKSGGGNEQFF | TGTGCCAGCAGGAAAAGCGGGGGGGGCAATGAGCAGTTCTTC | few | TRBJ2-1 | TRBV7-9 | TRBD2
CASSPPGEGNSPLHF | TGTGCCAGCTCACCACCAGGCGAGGGTAATTCACCCCTCCACTTT | many | TRBJ1-6 | TRBV18 | -
CASSLTRGSGELFF | TGTGCCAGCAGCCTTACCAGGGGGTCCGGGGAGCTGTTTTTT | many | TRBJ2-2 | TRBV5-5 | TRBD1
CASSDGLTYQPQHF | TGTGCCAGCAGCGACGGACTTACATATCAGCCCCAGCATTTT | many | TRBJ1-5 | TRBV9 | -
CAWSGRQSGEKLFF | TGTGCCTGGAGTGGACGACAGAGCGGGGAAAAACTGTTTTTT | many | TRBJ1-4 | TRBV30 | -
CASSQEGLQGLYSPLHF | TGCGCCAGCAGCCAAGAAGGCCTGCAGGGGCTCTATTCACCCCTCCACTTT | few | TRBJ1-6 | TRBV4-1 | -
CASMLGTYGTDTQYF | TGCGCCAGCATGCTCGGGACTTACGGCACAGATACGCAGTATTTT | many | TRBJ2-3 | TRBV5-1 | -
CASSVGTAYSPLHF | TGTGCCAGCAGCGTAGGGACGGCCTATTCACCCCTCCACTTT | - | TRBJ1-6 | TRBV9 | -
CATSGGAGTDTQYF | TGTGCCACCAGTGGGGGGGCGGGCACAGATACGCAGTATTTT | - | TRBJ2-3 | TRBV24-1 | -
CASGSGTRSYEQYF | TGTGCTAGTGGTTCCGGGACACGTTCCTACGAGCAGTACTTC | - | TRBJ2-7 | TRBV12-5 | -
CSVGEGTNTGELFF | TGCAGCGTCGGGGAGGGAACGAACACCGGGGAGCTGTTTTTT | many | TRBJ2-2 | TRBV29-1 | TRBD2
CASSQDYGTEYGYTF | TGTGCCAGCAGCCAAGACTACGGGACAGAGTATGGCTACACCTTC | many | TRBJ1-2 | TRBV4-2 | TRBD1
CSAYGDRGRRDEQFF | TGCAGTGCTTACGGGGACAGGGGGCGCAGAGATGAGCAGTTCTTC | many | TRBJ2-1 | TRBV20-1 | TRBD1
CASSDSIGGETQYF | TGTGCCAGCAGTGACTCGATAGGGGGGGAGACCCAGTACTTC | - | TRBJ2-5 | TRBV6-1 | -